This T cell receptor (beta chain) was sequenced for a study of tissue T cells after allogeneic stem cell transplantation. Time point indicated: mouse harvest day 14 after allogeneic transplant. Tail vein injection delivered 10^7 T-cell-depleted bone marrow cells and 10^6 splenic CD5+ T cells. Tissues came from B6→BALB/c major-mismatch GVHD mice at day 7 or 14. Study results and caveats: Across patients, clones rarely overlapped, yet motif clusters were shared tissue-specifically.

Survey-depth TCRbeta CDR3 sequencing reported V/J genes and productive frequencies. The data were produced by immunoSEQ multiplex PCR, yet TCRdb's version contains in-frame clones alone and is incomplete. The sample includes about 1,700 clones, 50% of them seen just once. The table lists this clone with a few counts. Its specificity is not known. Germline and genes here are mouse. The CDR3 end falls 1 residue outside the read, so it is completed with the germline J gene. The CDR3 contains 14 residues. Germline V lookup: CDR1 SGHLS, CDR2 HYDKME. V shed 2 bases and J shed 0 bases, with 7 bases lying between them.

The chain has TRBV12-2 and TRBJ1-3, with a possible D match to TRBD1 (6 bases). Sequenced input: gut tissue. This clonotype originated in a female BALB/c mouse given C57BL/6 T cells with graft-versus-host disease after an allogeneic hematopoietic cell transplant. The CDR3: CASSRQVSGNTLYF. The CDR3 DNA, read in part, is TGTGCCAGCTCTCGACAGGTTTCTGGAAATACGCTCTAT.